This T cell receptor (beta chain) was observed in a study of beta chain features in type 1 diabetes. General study points: Cells expressing TCR highly could be over-represented by cDNA sequencing.

All of the isolated RNA was reverse transcribed, so expressed TCRB transcripts were sequenced. Only in-frame clones appear in the TCRdb table, and some are missing; sequencing was by immunoSEQ multiplex PCR. The sample has about 620,000 clones; 15% are singletons. V was cut by 8 bases and J by 4 bases, with 14 bases left in between. The germline V gene has CDR1 LNHDA and CDR2 SQIVND (reference sequence). CDR3 length equals 13 residues. This clone was seen more than once but under ten times. The antigen remains undetermined. The sequencing input was naive CD4+ T cells from blood. V and J are TRBV19 and TRBJ1-1, with D possibly being TRBD1 (6 bases). The clonotype comes from a man in his late teens or twenties in good health. CDR3 in DNA: TGTGCCAGTTTCCCGACAGGCCGCACTGAAGCTTTCTTT. It specifies CASFPTGRTEAFF. Based on the CDR3 plus reference TRBV19 and TRBJ1-1, the full variable domain is DGGITQSPKYLFRKEGQNVTLSCEQNLNHDAMYWYRQDPGQGLRLIYYSQIVNDFQKGDIAEGYSVSREKKESFPLTVTSAQKNPTAFYLCASFPTGRTEAFFGQGTRLTVV.